The rows below give T cell receptor beta chains drawn from one sample of a study of Graves' ophthalmopathy and Graves' hyperthyroidism. Each CDR3 protein gets one entry after TCRdb re-called the multiplex PCR reads with MiXCR. This sample has 300,000 to 350,000 distinct CDR3 sequences; 15% to 20% occur once, and the top ten carry more than 9%. What was sequenced was peripheral blood. All receptors come from an adult man with Graves' ophthalmopathy. CDR3s leave out the opening cysteine and the closing phenylalanine or tryptophan. Where a row states a size, it is once, few, many or the class of an expanded clone; other rows omit it.

CDR3 length: 12
V gene: TRBV5-6
clone size: many
J gene: TRBJ1-5
CDR3 protein: ASSSGTVRQPQH

CDR3 length: 11
V gene: TRBV7-2
clone size: -
J gene: TRBJ1-2
CDR3 protein: ASSLLQGAGYT

CDR3 length: 12
V gene: TRBV7-6
clone size: many
J gene: TRBJ1-1
CDR3 protein: ASSPSGARIMAF

CDR3 length: 14
V gene: TRBV6-1
clone size: -
J gene: TRBJ1-5
CDR3 protein: ASGGDRGSLGEPQH

CDR3 length: 11
V gene: TRBV12-3/TRBV12-4
clone size: many
J gene: TRBJ1-5
CDR3 protein: ASSFQGDQPQH

CDR3 length: 9
V gene: TRBV30
clone size: many
J gene: TRBJ2-7
CDR3 protein: AWRNPYEQY

CDR3 length: 13
V gene: TRBV18
clone size: many
J gene: TRBJ2-2
CDR3 protein: ASSAADANTGELF

CDR3 length: 12
V gene: TRBV5-1
clone size: many
J gene: TRBJ1-5
CDR3 protein: ASSLVGDGQPQH

CDR3 length: 13
V gene: TRBV5-6
clone size: many
J gene: TRBJ2-7
CDR3 protein: ASSSVGGAFYEQY

CDR3 length: 10
V gene: TRBV12-3/TRBV12-4
clone size: many
J gene: TRBJ1-2
CDR3 protein: ASSLEQGGGT

CDR3 length: 14
V gene: TRBV7-3
clone size: many
J gene: TRBJ1-2
CDR3 protein: ASSLTGLETNYGYT

CDR3 length: 14
V gene: TRBV27
clone size: many
J gene: TRBJ2-7
CDR3 protein: ASSSRARTGSYEQY

CDR3 length: 14
V gene: TRBV4-1
clone size: many
J gene: TRBJ2-7
CDR3 protein: ASSQAGTSGGYEQY

CDR3 length: 13
V gene: TRBV19
clone size: many
J gene: TRBJ2-3
CDR3 protein: ASSIRRGGTDTQY

CDR3 length: 12
V gene: TRBV3-1
clone size: few
J gene: TRBJ2-7
CDR3 protein: ASSHRDRHYEQY

CDR3 length: 12
V gene: TRBV15
clone size: -
J gene: TRBJ2-5
CDR3 protein: ATTRDPSGGTQY

CDR3 length: 15
V gene: TRBV24-1
clone size: many
J gene: TRBJ2-2
CDR3 protein: ATSNLFSGRNTGELF